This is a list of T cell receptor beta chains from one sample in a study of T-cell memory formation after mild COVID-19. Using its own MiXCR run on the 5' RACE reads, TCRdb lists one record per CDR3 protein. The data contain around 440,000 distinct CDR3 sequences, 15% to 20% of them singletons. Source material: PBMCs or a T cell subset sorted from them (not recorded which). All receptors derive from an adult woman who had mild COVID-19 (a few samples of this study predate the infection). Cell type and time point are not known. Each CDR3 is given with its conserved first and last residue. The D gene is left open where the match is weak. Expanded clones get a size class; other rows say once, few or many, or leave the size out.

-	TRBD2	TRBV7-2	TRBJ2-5	CASSSSGLQETQYF	TGTGCCAGCAGTTCTAGCGGGTTGCAAGAGACCCAGTACTTC
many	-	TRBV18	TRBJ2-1	CASSPSNEQFF	TGTGCCAGCTCACCAAGCAATGAGCAGTTCTTC
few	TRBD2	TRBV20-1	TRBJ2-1	CSARDAGLAFNEQFF	TGCAGTGCTAGAGATGCAGGACTAGCATTCAATGAGCAGTTCTTC
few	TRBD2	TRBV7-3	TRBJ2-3	CASSLFTLSGALDTQYF	TGTGCCAGCAGCCTCTTCACCCTTAGCGGGGCGTTGGATACGCAGTATTTT
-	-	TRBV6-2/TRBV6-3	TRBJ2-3	CASSYQLGDSGTDTQYF	TGTGCCAGCAGTTACCAGCTAGGTGACTCCGGCACAGATACGCAGTATTTT
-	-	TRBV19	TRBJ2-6	CASSIPGTGANVLTF	TGTGCCAGTAGTATTCCGGGGACTGGGGCCAACGTCCTGACTTTC
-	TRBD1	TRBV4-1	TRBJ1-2	CASSPGQGRVYGYTF	TGCGCCAGCAGCCCCGGACAGGGGAGGGTCTATGGCTACACCTTC
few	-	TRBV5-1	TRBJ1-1	CASSLDREGASNTEAFF	TGCGCCAGCAGCTTGGATCGGGAAGGAGCTTCGAACACTGAAGCTTTCTTT
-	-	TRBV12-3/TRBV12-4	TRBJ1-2	CASSPGPRRGYGYTF	TGTGCCAGCAGTCCAGGGCCGCGGCGGGGCTATGGCTACACCTTC
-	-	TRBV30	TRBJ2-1	CAWSVFGYNEQFF	TGTGCCTGGAGTGTCTTTGGCTACAATGAGCAGTTCTTC
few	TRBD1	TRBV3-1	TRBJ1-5	CASSPGTGGVQPQHF	TGTGCCAGCAGCCCCGGGACAGGGGGCGTTCAGCCCCAGCATTTT
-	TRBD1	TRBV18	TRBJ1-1	CASSPPGLTGVMTEAFF	TGTGCCAGCTCACCACCGGGCCTGACAGGGGTTATGACTGAAGCTTTCTTT
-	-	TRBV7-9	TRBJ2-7	CASSTTSYEQYF	TGTGCCAGCAGCACCACCTCCTACGAGCAGTACTTC
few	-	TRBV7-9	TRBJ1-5	CASSFGENQPQHF	TGTGCCAGCAGCTTTGGAGAAAATCAGCCCCAGCATTTT
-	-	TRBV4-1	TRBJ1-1	CASSQDTQGRGAEAFF	TGCGCCAGCAGCCAAGATACTCAGGGCAGGGGTGCTGAAGCTTTCTTT
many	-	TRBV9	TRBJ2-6	CASSVRGTVSGANVLTF	TGTGCCAGCAGCGTGAGGGGAACGGTCTCTGGGGCCAACGTCCTGACTTTC
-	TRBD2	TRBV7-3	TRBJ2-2	CASSLLAGDYTGELFF	TGTGCCAGCAGCTTACTAGCGGGAGACTACACCGGGGAGCTGTTTTTT
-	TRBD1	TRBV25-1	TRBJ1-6	CASSERTGGLALHF	TGTGCCAGCAGTGAACGGACAGGGGGATTGGCCCTCCACTTT
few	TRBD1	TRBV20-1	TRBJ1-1	CSARDVSPDRVNTEAFF	TGCAGTGCTAGAGATGTGTCCCCGGACAGGGTGAACACTGAAGCTTTCTTT
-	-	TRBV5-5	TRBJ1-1	CASSLAGGYAEAFF	TGTGCCAGCAGCTTAGCGGGAGGGTACGCTGAAGCTTTCTTT
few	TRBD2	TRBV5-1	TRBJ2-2	CASSLLSSGRALPVTGELFF	TGCGCCAGCAGCTTGTTGTCTAGCGGGAGGGCCCTCCCTGTCACCGGGGAGCTGTTTTTT
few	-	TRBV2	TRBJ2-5	CASTAEGWTQETQYF	TGTGCCAGCACTGCCGAAGGTTGGACCCAAGAGACCCAGTACTTC
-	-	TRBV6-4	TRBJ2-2	CASSEGFNTGELFF	TGTGCCAGCAGTGAAGGCTTCAACACCGGGGAGCTGTTTTTT
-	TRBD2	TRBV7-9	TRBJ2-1	CASSLHPTSGEQFF	TGTGCCAGCAGCTTACACCCGACTAGCGGAGAGCAGTTCTTC
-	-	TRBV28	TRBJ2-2	CASRWGGSGELFF	TGTGCCAGCAGATGGGGGGGCTCCGGGGAGCTGTTTTTT
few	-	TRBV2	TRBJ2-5	CASSEPFGVEETQYF	TGTGCCAGCAGTGAACCGTTCGGGGTTGAAGAGACCCAGTACTTC
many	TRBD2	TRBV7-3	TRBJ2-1	CASSPMGGAYNEQFF	TGTGCCAGCAGCCCTATGGGGGGGGCCTACAATGAGCAGTTCTTC
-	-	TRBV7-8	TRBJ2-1	CASSSRRWASYNEQFF	TGTGCCAGCAGCTCCAGGAGATGGGCCTCCTACAATGAGCAGTTCTTC
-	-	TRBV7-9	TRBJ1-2	CATVGPGLVGYTF	TGTGCCACCGTAGGGCCCGGTTTGGTGGGCTACACCTTC
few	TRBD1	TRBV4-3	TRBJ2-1	CASSQDFVVWDRAYNEQFF	TGCGCCAGCAGCCAAGATTTTGTCGTATGGGACAGAGCCTACAATGAGCAGTTCTTC
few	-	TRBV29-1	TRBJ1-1	CSVVRHLNTEAFF	TGCAGCGTTGTTCGCCACCTGAACACTGAAGCTTTCTTT
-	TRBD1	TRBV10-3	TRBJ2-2	CAISERGQGAKTGELFF	TGTGCCATCAGTGAAAGGGGACAGGGGGCAAAGACCGGGGAGCTGTTTTTT
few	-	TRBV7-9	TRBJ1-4	CASSSGRDWGKLFF	TGTGCCAGCAGCTCCGGACGGGACTGGGGAAAACTGTTTTTT
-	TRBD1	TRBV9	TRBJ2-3	CASSYTSGGEADTQYF	TGTGCCAGCAGCTATACCTCAGGGGGCGAGGCAGATACGCAGTATTTT
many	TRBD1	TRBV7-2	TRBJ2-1	CASRLGQGVGEQFF	TGTGCCAGCAGGTTGGGACAGGGGGTTGGGGAGCAGTTCTTC
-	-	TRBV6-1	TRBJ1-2	CASSEDRVDGYTF	TGTGCCAGCAGTGAAGACAGGGTAGATGGCTACACCTTC
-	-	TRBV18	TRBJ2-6	CASSLGQRRANVLTF	TGTGCCAGCTCTCTCGGACAGCGCCGGGCCAACGTCCTGACTTTC
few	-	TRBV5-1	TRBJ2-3	CASSLAGVSPDTQYF	TGCGCCAGCAGCTTGGCCGGGGTGAGCCCAGATACGCAGTATTTT
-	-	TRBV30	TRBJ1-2	CAWRQGHWDGYTF	TGTGCCTGGCGCCAGGGGCATTGGGATGGCTACACCTTC